This T cell receptor beta chain is drawn from a study of blood T cell repertoires in COVID-19. Libraries were prepared by immunoSEQ multiplex PCR; TCRdb keeps only in-frame clonotypes and omits some of them. Of roughly 230,000 clones detected, 80% to 85% appear once; the ten largest clones hold approximately 4.8%. The CDR3 contains 18 residues. Germline V gives CDR1 SGHAT, CDR2 FQNNGV. The junction had 5 bases not matched to a gene; V was cut back by 1 base and J by 0 bases. The chain is built from TRBV11-2 and TRBJ2-5, with 13 bases aligning to TRBD2. Material for sequencing was peripheral blood. The clonotype was recovered from a man in his fifties with active or convalescent COVID-19. The CDR3 region is CASSLGTSGGPYQETQYF. For the CDR3, the DNA is TGTGCCAGCAGCTTAGGGACTAGCGGGGGACCCTACCAAGAGACCCAGTACTTC.